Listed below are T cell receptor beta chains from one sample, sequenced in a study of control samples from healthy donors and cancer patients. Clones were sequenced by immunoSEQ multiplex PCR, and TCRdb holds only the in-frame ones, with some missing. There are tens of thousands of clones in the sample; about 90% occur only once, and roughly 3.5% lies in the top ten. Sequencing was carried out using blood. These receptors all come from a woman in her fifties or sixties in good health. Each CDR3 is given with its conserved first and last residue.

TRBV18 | CASSHDVGTVFGYTF
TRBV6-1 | CASSERVASSPLHF
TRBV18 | CASSPSGRNVQDSQYF
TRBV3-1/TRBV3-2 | CASSPRGGGNTIYF
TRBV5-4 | CASRPGTAANYGYTF
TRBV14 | CASSRLAPPRTQYF
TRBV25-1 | CASSESGVNEKLFF
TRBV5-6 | CASSSRDRGIRGYTF
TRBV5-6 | CASSINNEQFF
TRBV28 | CASKGGGGNQPQHF
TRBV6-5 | CASRTGQGIPYEQYF
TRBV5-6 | CASSLRGQGFGTGELFF